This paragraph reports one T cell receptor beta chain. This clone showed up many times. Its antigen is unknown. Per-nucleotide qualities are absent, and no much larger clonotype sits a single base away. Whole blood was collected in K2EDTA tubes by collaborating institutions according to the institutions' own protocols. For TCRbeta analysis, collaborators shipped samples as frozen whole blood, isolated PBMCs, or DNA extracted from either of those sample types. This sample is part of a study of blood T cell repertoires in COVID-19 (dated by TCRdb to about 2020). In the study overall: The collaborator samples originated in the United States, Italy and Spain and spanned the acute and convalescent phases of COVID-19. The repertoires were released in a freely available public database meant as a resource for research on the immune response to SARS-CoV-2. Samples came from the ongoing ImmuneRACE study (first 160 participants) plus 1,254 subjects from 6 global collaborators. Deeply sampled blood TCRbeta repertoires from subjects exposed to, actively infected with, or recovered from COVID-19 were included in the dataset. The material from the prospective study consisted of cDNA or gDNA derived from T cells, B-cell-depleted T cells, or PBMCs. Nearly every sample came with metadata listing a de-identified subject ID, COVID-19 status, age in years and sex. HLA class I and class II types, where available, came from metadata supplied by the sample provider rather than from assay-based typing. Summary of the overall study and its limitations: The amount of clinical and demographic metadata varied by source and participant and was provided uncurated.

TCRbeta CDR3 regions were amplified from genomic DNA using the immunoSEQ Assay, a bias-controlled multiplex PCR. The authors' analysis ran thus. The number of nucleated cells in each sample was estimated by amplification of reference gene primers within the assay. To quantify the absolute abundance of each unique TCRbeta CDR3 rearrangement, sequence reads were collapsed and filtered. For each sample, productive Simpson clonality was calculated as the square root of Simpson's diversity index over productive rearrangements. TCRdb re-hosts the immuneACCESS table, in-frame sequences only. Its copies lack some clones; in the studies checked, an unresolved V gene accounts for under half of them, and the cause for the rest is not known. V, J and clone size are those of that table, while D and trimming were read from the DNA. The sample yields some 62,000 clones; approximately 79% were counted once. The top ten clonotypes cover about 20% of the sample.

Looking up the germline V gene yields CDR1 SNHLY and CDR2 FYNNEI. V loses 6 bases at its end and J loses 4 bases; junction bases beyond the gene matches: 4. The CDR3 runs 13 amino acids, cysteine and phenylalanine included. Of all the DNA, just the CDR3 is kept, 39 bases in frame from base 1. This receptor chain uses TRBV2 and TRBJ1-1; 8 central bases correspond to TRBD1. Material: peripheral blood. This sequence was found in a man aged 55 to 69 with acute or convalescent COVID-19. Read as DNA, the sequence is TGTGCCAGCAGAAGACAGGGGATCACTGAAGCTTTCTTT. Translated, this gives CASRRQGITEAFF.